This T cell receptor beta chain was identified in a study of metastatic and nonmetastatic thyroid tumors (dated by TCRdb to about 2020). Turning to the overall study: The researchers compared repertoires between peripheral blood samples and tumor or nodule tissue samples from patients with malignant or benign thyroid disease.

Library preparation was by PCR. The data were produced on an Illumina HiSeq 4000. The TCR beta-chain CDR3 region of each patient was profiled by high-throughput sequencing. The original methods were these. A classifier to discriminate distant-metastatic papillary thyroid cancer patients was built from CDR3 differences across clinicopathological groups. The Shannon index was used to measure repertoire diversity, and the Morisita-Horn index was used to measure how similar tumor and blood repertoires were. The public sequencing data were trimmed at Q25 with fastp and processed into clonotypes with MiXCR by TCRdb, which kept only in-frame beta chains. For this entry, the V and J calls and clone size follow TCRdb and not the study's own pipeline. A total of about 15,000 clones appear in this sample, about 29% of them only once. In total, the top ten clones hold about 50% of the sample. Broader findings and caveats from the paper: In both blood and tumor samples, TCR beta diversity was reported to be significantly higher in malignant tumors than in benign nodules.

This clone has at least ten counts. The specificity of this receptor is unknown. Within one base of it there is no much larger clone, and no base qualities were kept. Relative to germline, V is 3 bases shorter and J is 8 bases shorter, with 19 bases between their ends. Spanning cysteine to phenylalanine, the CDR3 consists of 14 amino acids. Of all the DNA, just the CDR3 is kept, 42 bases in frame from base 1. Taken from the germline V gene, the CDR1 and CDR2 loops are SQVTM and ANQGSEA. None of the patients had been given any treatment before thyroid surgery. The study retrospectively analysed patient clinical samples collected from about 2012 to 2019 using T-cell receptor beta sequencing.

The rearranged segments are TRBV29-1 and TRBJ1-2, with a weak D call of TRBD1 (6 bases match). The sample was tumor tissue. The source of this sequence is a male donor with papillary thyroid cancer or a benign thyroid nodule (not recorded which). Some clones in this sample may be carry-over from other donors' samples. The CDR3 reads CSVELVQGPRGYTF. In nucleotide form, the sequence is TGCAGCGTTGAGCTAGTACAGGGCCCCCGGGGCTACACCTTC.